Listed below are T cell receptor beta chains from one sample, sequenced in a study of T cell responses to AZD1222 COVID-19 vaccine. Method: immunoSEQ multiplex PCR; TCRdb's copy keeps in-frame clones and lacks some. This sample has approximately 100,000 clones, with about 86% found just once. This specimen was peripheral blood, taken on day 0 of AZD1222 vaccination. The receptors derive from an adult in good health. Each CDR3 is given with its conserved first and last residue. D genes are given only for firm matches. Only some rows state a clone size, as once, few, many or a class for expanded clones.

CDR3aa	CDR3nt	d_gene	abundance	v_gene	j_gene
CASSPRTALNEKLFF	TGTGCCAGCAGCCCCCGGACAGCATTAAATGAAAAACTGTTTTTT	-	-	TRBV7-2	TRBJ1-4
CASSSGQNYGYTF	TGTGCCAGCAGCTCGGGACAGAACTATGGCTACACCTTC	TRBD1	-	TRBV3-1/TRBV3-2	TRBJ1-2
CASSLAAFGQEFGRSGELFF	TGTGCTAGCAGCTTAGCTGCCTTTGGACAGGAGTTTGGGAGGAGCGGGGAGCTGTTTTTT	-	-	TRBV7-7	TRBJ2-2
CASRTTRGGTGTEAFF	TGTGCCAGCAGGACCACTAGAGGGGGGACGGGCACTGAAGCTTTCTTT	-	-	TRBV2	TRBJ1-1
CASSPRREIVNSPLHF	TGTGCCAGCAGCCCCCGGAGAGAAATCGTTAATTCACCCCTCCACTTT	-	-	TRBV28	TRBJ1-6
CASSVGILSSYNEQFF	TGTGCCAGCAGCGTAGGGATCCTAAGCTCCTACAATGAGCAGTTCTTC	-	-	TRBV9	TRBJ2-1
CASNPGGDVSYEQYF	TGCGCCAGCAACCCAGGGGGAGACGTTTCCTACGAGCAGTACTTC	TRBD1	-	TRBV5-1	TRBJ2-7
CASSPHRELFF	TGTGCCAGCAGCCCGCACAGGGAACTGTTTTTT	-	-	TRBV4-2	TRBJ1-4
CASSLGTSITDTQYF	TGTGCCAGCAGCCTCGGGACTAGCATCACAGATACGCAGTATTTT	TRBD2	-	TRBV28	TRBJ2-3
CASSGGQGEGPQHF	TGTGCCAGCAGCGGGGGACAGGGGGAAGGTCCCCAGCATTTT	TRBD1	once	TRBV9	TRBJ1-5
CASGIGAGGLTEAFF	TGTGCCAGCGGGATTGGGGCAGGGGGCTTGACTGAAGCTTTCTTT	TRBD1	-	TRBV27	TRBJ1-1
CAIGAGDDEKLFF	TGTGCCATCGGGGCGGGGGACGATGAAAAACTGTTTTTT	-	-	TRBV10-3	TRBJ1-4
CASSTAEIYGYTF	TGTGCCAGCAGTACAGCCGAAATCTATGGCTACACCTTC	-	-	TRBV27	TRBJ1-2
CASSYRLAGRDTQYF	TGTGCCAGCAGTTACAGACTAGCGGGACGAGATACGCAGTATTTT	TRBD2	-	TRBV6-2/TRBV6-3	TRBJ2-3
CASSQVIGGGRADTGELFF	TGCGCCAGCAGCCAAGTGATTGGGGGCGGGAGGGCCGACACCGGGGAGCTGTTTTTT	TRBD2	-	TRBV4-3	TRBJ2-2
CASSFQAVHGYTF	TGTGCCAGCAGTTTCCAGGCCGTTCATGGCTACACCTTC	-	-	TRBV28	TRBJ1-2
CASSYGGLGEQYF	TGTGCCAGCAGTTACGGGGGGCTTGGCGAGCAGTACTTC	-	once	TRBV6-2/TRBV6-3	TRBJ2-7
CASSLSGRNTEAFF	TGTGCCAGCAGTTTATCTGGCCGTAACACTGAAGCTTTCTTT	-	-	TRBV27	TRBJ1-1
CASSQDYQVQETQYF	TGTGCCAGCAGCCAAGATTATCAAGTCCAAGAGACCCAGTACTTC	-	-	TRBV14	TRBJ2-5
CASSFAGGSGANVLTF	TGTGCCAGCAGCTTTGCAGGGGGCTCCGGGGCCAACGTCCTGACTTTC	TRBD1	-	TRBV7-2	TRBJ2-6
CASTRFQGIFYNEQFF	TGTGCCAGCACCCGATTCCAGGGTATTTTTTACAATGAGCAGTTCTTC	-	-	TRBV7-8	TRBJ2-1
CASTFPRGTSGRAFRETQYF	TGTGCCAGCACCTTTCCCAGAGGGACTAGCGGGAGGGCCTTCAGGGAGACCCAGTACTTC	TRBD2	once	TRBV27	TRBJ2-5
CATGVRREEQYF	TGTGCCACGGGGGTCCGCCGGGAAGAGCAGTACTTC	-	-	TRBV12-3/TRBV12-4	TRBJ2-7
CASSWNRGNTEAFF	TGTGCCAGCAGCTGGAACAGGGGGAACACTGAAGCTTTCTTT	TRBD1	-	TRBV7-8	TRBJ1-1
CATSQWGANTEAFF	TGTGCCACCTCACAGTGGGGTGCAAACACTGAAGCTTTCTTT	-	-	TRBV15	TRBJ1-1
CASSQGTILSRAEAFF	TGCGCCAGCAGCCAAGGGACTATTTTGTCGAGAGCTGAAGCTTTCTTT	-	-	TRBV4-1	TRBJ1-1
CASTTGSSYEQYF	TGTGCCAGCACGACAGGGAGCTCCTACGAGCAGTACTTC	TRBD1	-	TRBV3-1/TRBV3-2	TRBJ2-7
CASSDPGQNPWGYTF	TGTGCCAGTAGTGATCCGGGACAGAACCCGTGGGGCTACACCTTC	TRBD1	-	TRBV19	TRBJ1-2
CASSWDGSSEAFF	TGTGCCAGCAGTTGGGACGGCTCATCTGAAGCTTTCTTT	-	-	TRBV7-2	TRBJ1-1
CASSQEGTANYGYTF	TGTGCCAGCAGCCAAGAGGGGACCGCTAACTATGGCTACACCTTC	-	-	TRBV4-2	TRBJ1-2
CASSNLSGRGYTF	TGTGCCAGTAGTAATCTGAGCGGGAGGGGCTACACCTTC	-	once	TRBV19	TRBJ1-2
CASSQGWEDEQFF	TGTGCCAGCAGCCAAGGGTGGGAGGATGAGCAGTTCTTC	-	-	TRBV4-2	TRBJ2-1
CASSQESGRRSPLHF	TGTGCCAGCAGCCAAGAATCGGGACGGCGGTCACCCCTCCACTTT	-	-	TRBV3-1/TRBV3-2	TRBJ1-6
CATSDVDGYTF	TGTGCCACCAGTGATGTAGATGGCTACACCTTC	-	-	TRBV24-1	TRBJ1-2
CASSTYMNTEAFF	TGTGCCAGCAGCACTTATATGAACACTGAAGCTTTCTTT	-	-	TRBV2	TRBJ1-1
CASSPQDRTNTEAFF	TGTGCCAGCAGTCCCCAGGACAGGACTAACACTGAAGCTTTCTTT	TRBD1	-	TRBV28	TRBJ1-1
CASTSHRFEAFF	TGTGCCAGTACCTCTCATCGTTTTGAAGCTTTCTTT	-	-	TRBV19	TRBJ1-1